These T cell receptor beta chains were read from a single sample in a study of cytomegalovirus exposure and HLA in healthy donors. Using immunoSEQ multiplex PCR, the repertoire was profiled, and TCRdb retains in-frame clones only, with some absent. The sample includes approximately 200,000 clones, 75% to 85% of them seen just once. The specimen was PBMCs. The receptors derive from a woman between 25 and 40 years old in good health and CMV-seropositive. Each CDR3 is given with its conserved first and last residue. The size field is filled for only some rows; it gives once, few, many or a size class.

J gene | V gene | clone size | CDR3 protein
TRBJ1-5 | TRBV6-1 | NA | CASSLTLFGGQPQHF
TRBJ1-1 | TRBV7-9 | NA | CASSLTGGDTEAFF
TRBJ1-1 | TRBV5-1 | once | CASSRRDRGPTEAFF
TRBJ2-5 | TRBV5-1 | NA | CASKVGQGAETQYF
TRBJ2-7 | TRBV11-2 | NA | CASSFGGSYEQYF
TRBJ2-5 | TRBV6-5 | NA | CASSLRLNQETQYF
TRBJ2-7 | TRBV5-4 | NA | CASTLLEDRDYEQYF
TRBJ2-2 | TRBV9 | NA | CASSVRGSTGELFF
TRBJ1-1 | TRBV6-1 | NA | CASSEETVNTEAFF
TRBJ1-2 | TRBV2 | NA | CASSEARGTGRGYTF
TRBJ2-7 | TRBV6-5 | NA | CASRQTTGASVEYF
TRBJ1-2 | TRBV7-9 | NA | CASSVRDSYGYTF
TRBJ1-2 | TRBV5-1 | NA | CASSLGDRSPGYTF
TRBJ2-5 | TRBV2 | NA | CASNRQPKETQYF
TRBJ2-3 | TRBV18 | NA | CASSPSTSTDTQYF